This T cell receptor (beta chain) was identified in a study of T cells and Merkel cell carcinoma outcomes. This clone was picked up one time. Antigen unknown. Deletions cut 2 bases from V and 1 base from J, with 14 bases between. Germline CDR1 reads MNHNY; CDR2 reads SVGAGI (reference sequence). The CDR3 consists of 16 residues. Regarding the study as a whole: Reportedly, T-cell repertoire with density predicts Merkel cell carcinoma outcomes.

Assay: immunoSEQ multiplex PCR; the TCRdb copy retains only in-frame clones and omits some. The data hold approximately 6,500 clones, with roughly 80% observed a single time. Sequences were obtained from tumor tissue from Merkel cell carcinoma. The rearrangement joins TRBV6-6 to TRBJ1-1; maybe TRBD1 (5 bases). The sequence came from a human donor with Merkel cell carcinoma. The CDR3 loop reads CASSYEQGRGNTEAFF. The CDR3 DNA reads TGTGCCAGCAGTTACGAGCAGGGACGGGGGAACACTGAAGCTTTCTTT.